Sequencing of this T cell receptor (beta chain) was carried out in a study of T cell responses to AZD1222 COVID-19 vaccine. Study-wide findings and caveats: The donor group comprised mostly white British people and more females; the analysis possibly underestimated clonal diversity.

The analysis combined second doses at about 4 or about 12 weeks. The CDR3 spans 14 residues. Germline CDR1 LNHDA, CDR2 SQIVND (reference sequence). Losses at the gene ends were 8 bases for V and 5 bases for J; bases not matched to a gene: 6. A remark on this clone: Its specificity is unknown.

Profiling relied on immunoSEQ multiplex PCR, and the TCRdb table lists in-frame clones only, not all of them. The sample records just under 150,000 clones, 70% to 90% being singletons. The sequenced sample was peripheral blood, obtained 28 days after the second AZD1222 dose. The origin of this receptor is an adult who received the AZD1222 COVID-19 vaccine. V and J are TRBV19 and TRBJ2-1; 10 positions match TRBD2. The CDR3 DNA reads as TGTGCCAGTGCCGGGACTAGCGCCCACAATGAGCAGTTCTTC. Translation gives CASAGTSAHNEQFF.